The following is a T cell receptor beta chain sequence with its context. Germline CDR1 reads KGHSH; CDR2 reads LQKENI. The CDR3 consists of 15 residues. Each TCR library consumed about 3,700 ng of total RNA. TCRdb reprocessed the 5' RACE reads and reports one entry per CDR3 protein, with no DNA. This repertoire includes some 400,000 distinct CDR3 sequences. The sample comes from a study of monozygotic twins with inflammatory bowel disease. The rearrangement joins TRBV18 to TRBJ1-5; TCRdb's D gene call, TRBD1, goes unchecked for lack of DNA. What was sequenced was blood. The receptor's source is a human donor with ulcerative colitis or Crohn's disease, or a healthy co-twin of an affected twin (not recorded which). CDR3 protein: CASSPNRGSGQPQHF.